These 22 T cell receptor beta chains came from one sample sequenced in a study of blood T cell repertoires in COVID-19. The protocol was immunoSEQ multiplex PCR, while the TCRdb copy is restricted to in-frame clones and leaves out a portion. The sample lists hundreds of thousands of clones; more than 85% were seen once. The sequencing input was PBMCs or T cells enriched from blood (not recorded which). The receptors here all came from a woman aged 25 to 39 who had recovered from COVID-19.

The chain employs TRBV19 and TRBJ1-1; no clear D. V was cut by 3 bases and J by 5 bases, with 16 bases left in between. The CDR3 loop spans 15 amino acids. Germline V CDR1 and CDR2: LNHDA, SQIVND (reference sequence). CDR3 region: CASSMSRSSRTEAFF. DNA of the CDR3: TGTGCCAGTAGTATGTCTAGGAGTTCCCGAACTGAAGCTTTCTTT.

The chain employs TRBV19 and TRBJ2-1, with TRBD2 as a possible D gene (6 bases). The germline V and J ends were trimmed by 2 bases and 5 bases, with 13 bases remaining between them. The CDR3 covers 15 residues. CDR1 is LNHDA, CDR2 SQIVND, per germline (reference sequence). CDR3 bases: TGTGCCAGTAGTATATATACGGGGGACCACAATGAGCAGTTCTTC. This codes for CASSIYTGDHNEQFF.

The rearrangement uses TRBV4-1 and TRBJ1-2; 9 positions agree with TRBD1. The CDR3 extends over 16 amino acids. The J segment lost 4 bases and the V segment lost 1 base, leaving 7 bases of the junction unmatched. Germline V gene sequence: CDR1 MGHRA, CDR2 YSYEKL. CDR3 residues: CASSQAGQGNVYGYTF. The CDR3 DNA sequence: TGCGCCAGCAGCCAAGCGGGACAGGGAAACGTCTATGGCTACACCTTC.

The chain joins TRBV15 to TRBJ2-7; 7 bases map to TRBD1. The V gene end was trimmed by 8 bases and the J gene end by 2 bases; junction bases not matched to a gene: 6. From germline, CDR1 is LNHNV and CDR2 YYDKDF (reference sequence). The CDR3 is 13 residues long. The CDR3 reads CATARDSPYEQYF. The CDR3 coding sequence is TGTGCCACCGCCCGGGACAGCCCCTACGAGCAGTACTTC. Full variable domain (missing parts from reference TRBV15 and TRBJ2-7): DAMVIQNPRYQVTQFGKPVTLSCSQTLNHNVMYWYQQKSSQAPKLLFHYYDKDFNNEADTPDNFQSRRPNTSFCFLDIRSPGLGDTAMYLCATARDSPYEQYFGPGTRLTVT.

V gene TRBV11-2 combines with J gene TRBJ1-2, with D unresolved. Trimming left V 2 bases short and J 0 bases short, with 16 bases between. The CDR3 is 17 residues long. CDR1 and CDR2 (germline): SGHAT, FQNNGV. CDR3 DNA: TGTGCCAGCAGCTTATACAGTACAGCGGGTCCTAACTATGGCTACACCTTC. Its protein is CASSLYSTAGPNYGYTF.

This clone was observed a handful of times. Other nucleotide sequences in the sample specify the same CDR3. The V call is TRBV29-1, the J call TRBJ1-5, with 8 bases aligning to TRBD1. The CDR3 length is 14 residues. Germline CDR1 and CDR2: SQVTM and ANQGSEA. V shed 4 bases, J shed 2 bases, and the junction held 4 bases outside the gene matches. CDR3 sequence reads: CSVGQGAGNQPQHF. CDR3 nucleotides: TGCAGCGTTGGTCAGGGGGCGGGCAATCAGCCCCAGCATTTT.

Regarding this clone: Other nucleotide sequences from this sample produce the same CDR3. The gene calls are TRBV9 and TRBJ2-5, with TRBD2 as a possible D gene (6 bases). CDR1 and CDR2 (germline): SGDLS, YYNGEE. CDR3 length: 12 residues. Between the trimmed V and J ends, which lost 3 bases and 5 bases, there was a span of 8 bases. The CDR3 reads CASSAGGETQYF. The CDR3 DNA sequence: TGTGCCAGCAGCGCTGGGGGGGAGACCCAGTACTTC.

This sequence joins TRBV2 and TRBJ2-1, with TRBD2 matching over 11 bases. Germline V gene lookup returns CDR1 SNHLY and CDR2 FYNNEI. The CDR3 runs 15 residues. V shed 9 bases and J 5 bases; nucleotides not matched to a gene: 9. The CDR3 DNA follows: TGTGCCAGTACCTTCCTAGCGGGGGGTAACAATGAGCAGTTCTTC. This codes for CASTFLAGGNNEQFF.

The rearrangement joins TRBV19 to TRBJ2-7, with D possibly being TRBD2 (5 bases). Per the germline V gene, CDR1 is LNHDA and CDR2 is SQIVND (reference sequence). Trimming cost V 1 base and J 0 bases, with 7 bases left between them. The length of the CDR3 is 14 residues. The chain's CDR3 is CASSIAGNSYEQYF. The CDR3 nucleotides are TGTGCCAGTAGTATAGCGGGGAACTCCTACGAGCAGTACTTC.

This clone was picked up one time. The chain joins TRBV3-1 (or the pseudogene TRBV3-2) to TRBJ1-4; TRBD1 aligns across 8 bases. The germline V gene has CDR1 LGHDT and CDR2 YNNKEL (reference sequence). V lost 5 bases to trimming and J lost 7 bases; unmatched junction nucleotides: 9. This CDR3 has 15 residues. The CDR3 DNA sequence: TGTGCCAGCAGCACCTCGGACAGGGCTAGTGAAAAACTGTTTTTT. Amino acids: CASSTSDRASEKLFF.

The chain has TRBV4-2 and TRBJ2-7; no clear D. Germline assignment: CDR1 LGHNA and CDR2 YNFKEQ. The CDR3 extends over 11 amino acids. V dropped 3 bases and J dropped 5 bases, with 5 bases sitting between them. As DNA, the CDR3 is TGTGCCAGCAGCCACTCAGACGAGCAGTACTTC. This sequence encodes CASSHSDEQYF.

Only a few counts were recorded for this clone. For the CDR3, the DNA is TGCGCCAGCAGCTTGCGAGCGGGAGAAGAAGGCTACAATGAGCAGTTCTTC. Translating it yields CASSLRAGEEGYNEQFF. The chain has TRBV5-1 and TRBJ2-1; 8 nucleotides agree with TRBD2. The CDR3 is made up of 17 amino acids. The ends lost 1 base at V and 3 bases at J; junction bases unmatched: 9. CDR1 and CDR2 from the germline V gene are SGHRS and YFSETQ.

The genes are TRBV27 and TRBJ1-3; D is unresolved. Looked up from germline, CDR1 is MNHEY and CDR2 is SMNVEV (reference sequence). The CDR3 loop spans 14 amino acids. V was cut by 4 bases and J by 3 bases, with 10 bases left in between. The CDR3 loop reads CASSSRGNGNTIYF. The CDR3 DNA follows: TGTGCCAGCAGTTCTCGGGGTAATGGAAACACCATATATTTT.

The gene calls are TRBV4-1 and TRBJ2-7; 7 bases are a match to TRBD1. Germline assignment: CDR1 MGHRA and CDR2 YSYEKL. The CDR3 runs to 15 residues. With V trimmed by 1 base and J by 4 bases, 7 bases remained unmatched. CDR3 DNA: TGCGCCAGCAGCCAAGCTCCGGGACAGCTATACGAGCAGTACTTC. Translating gives CASSQAPGQLYEQYF.

This chain links TRBV21-1 with TRBJ2-5; no check of the table's D call, TRBD2, against the DNA was made. TRBV21-1 is given as a pseudogene. This CDR3 spans 16 amino acids. The CDR3 nucleotides are TGTGCCAGCAGCAAAGAATCGGGGGGGGCGAGGGCCTGTGTGTACTTC. This sequence encodes CASSKESGGARACVYF.

The chain combines TRBV30 with TRBJ1-1; a weak D match, TRBD1 (6 bases). Germline values: CDR1 GTSNPN, CDR2 SVGIG (reference sequence). The V end lost 3 bases, the J end lost 11 bases, and 22 bases lay between the germline ends. The CDR3 is 14 amino acids. The CDR3 nucleotides are TGTGCCTGGAGGGGGGCCGGGACAAGTATTTACGCTTTCTTT. It codes for CAWRGAGTSIYAFF.

V usage is TRBV6-5 and J usage is TRBJ1-1, with D tentatively TRBD1 (6 bases). The germline V gene encodes CDR1 MNHEY and CDR2 SVGAGI. This CDR3 comprises 15 residues. The ends were cut back, 2 bases at V and 7 bases at J, with 17 bases in the middle. The CDR3 protein is CASSYEGRGRDEAFF. The CDR3, as DNA: TGTGCCAGCAGTTACGAAGGCAGGGGACGGGATGAAGCTTTCTTT.

The chain couples TRBV28 to TRBJ2-6; possibly TRBD1 for D (6 bases). Germline V gene data show CDR1 as MDHEN and CDR2 as SYDVKM. The V end was cut by 0 bases, the J end by 0 bases, with 9 bases between. CDR3 size: 17 residues. CDR3 loop: CASSLWTGPSGANVLTF. In DNA form, the CDR3 reads TGTGCCAGCAGTTTATGGACAGGTCCCTCTGGGGCCAACGTCCTGACTTTC.

J is TRBJ1-1 and V is TRBV21-1; the table assigns TRBD1, which was not confirmed against the DNA. TRBV21-1 is flagged as a pseudogene. The CDR3 consists of 17 residues. CDR3 sequence reads: CASSRRWDSSLGTEAFF. DNA of the CDR3: TGTGCCAGCAGCCGTCGTTGGGACAGTTCGTTAGGGACTGAAGCTTTCTTT.

The chain has TRBV2 and TRBJ1-3; no definite D call. V was shortened by 7 bases and J by 0 bases, with 10 bases between the two germline ends. Germline V CDR1 and CDR2: SNHLY, FYNNEI. The CDR3 totals 14 residues. In DNA, the CDR3 is TGTGCCAGCACCAACGAGTACTCTGGAAACACCATATATTTT. Its translation: CASTNEYSGNTIYF. Supplemented by reference TRBV2 and TRBJ1-3, the full variable domain reads EPEVTQTPSHQVTQMGQEVILRCVPISNHLYFYWYRQILGQKVEFLVSFYNNEISEKSEIFDDQFSVERPDGSNFTLKIRSTKLEDSAMYFCASTNEYSGNTIYFGEGSWLTVV.

The rearrangement links TRBV13 to TRBJ2-3; 13 positions match TRBD2. V trimming: 4 bases; J trimming: 7 bases; junction bases outside the gene matches: 8. The germline CDR1 and CDR2 sequences are PRHDT and FYEKMQ (reference sequence). The length of the CDR3 is 16 residues. The CDR3 DNA reads TGTGCCAGCAGCTCCCCCGGGACTAGCGGGGTACATACGCAGTATTTT. Translated, it gives CASSSPGTSGVHTQYF. Variable domain in full (rest from reference TRBV13 and TRBJ2-3): AAGVIQSPRHLIKEKRETATLKCYPIPRHDTVYWYQQGPGQDPQFLISFYEKMQSDKGSIPDRFSAQQFSDYHSELNMSSLELGDSALYFCASSSPGTSGVHTQYFGPGTRLTVL.

This chain connects TRBV19 to TRBJ1-3; D gene uncertain. The V end lost 4 bases, the J end lost 0 bases, and 16 bases lay between the germline ends. This CDR3 has 17 amino acids. Germline lookup yields CDR1 LNHDA and CDR2 SQIVND (reference sequence). The CDR3 bases are TGTGCCAGTAGTACCCGGGTCACCCCCTACTCTGGAAACACCATATATTTT. It encodes CASSTRVTPYSGNTIYF.